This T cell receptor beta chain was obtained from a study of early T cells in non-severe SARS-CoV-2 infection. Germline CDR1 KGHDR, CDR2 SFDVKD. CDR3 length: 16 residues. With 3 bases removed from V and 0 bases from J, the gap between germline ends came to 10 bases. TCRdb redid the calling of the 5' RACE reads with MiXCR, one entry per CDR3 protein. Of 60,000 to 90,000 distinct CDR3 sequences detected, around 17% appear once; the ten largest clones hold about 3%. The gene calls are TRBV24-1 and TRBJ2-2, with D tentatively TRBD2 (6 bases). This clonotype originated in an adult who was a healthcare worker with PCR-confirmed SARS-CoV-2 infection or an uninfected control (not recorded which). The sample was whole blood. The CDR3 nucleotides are TGTGCCACCAGTGATGCGGGACGGCCGAACACCGGGGAGCTGTTTTTT. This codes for CATSDAGRPNTGELFF.